The clone carrying this TCR beta chain was seen more than once but under ten times. Germline-derived CDR1 and CDR2 are LGHNA and YSLEER. This CDR3 comprises 12 residues. Trimming took off 0 bases at V and 9 bases at J, with 9 bases between the two ends. The sequenced template was cDNA made from the entire isolated RNA. Measured with immunoSEQ multiplex PCR; TCRdb has only the in-frame clones, and not every one. The table lists 310,000 or so clones, roughly 8% of them singletons. This entry comes from a study of beta chain features in type 1 diabetes. This sequence was found in a woman aged 18 to 35 in good health. The V and J genes are TRBV4-3 and TRBJ2-7, with D perhaps matching TRBD1 (6 bases). Sequences were obtained from central memory CD4+ T cells from blood. CDR3 region: CASSQDRGSQYF. DNA of the CDR3: TGCGCCAGCAGCCAAGACAGGGGTTCGCAGTACTTC.